This T cell receptor (beta chain) derives from a study of T-cell memory formation after mild COVID-19. TCRdb reprocessed the 5' RACE reads with MiXCR, giving one entry per CDR3 protein. The sample records around 470,000 distinct CDR3 sequences, roughly 20% being singletons. This clonotype was recorded a few times. The CDR3 totals 15 residues. Deletions cut 0 bases from V and 0 bases from J, with 10 bases between. Germline-derived CDR1 and CDR2 are SGDLS and YYNGEE. This clonotype originated in an adult woman who had mild COVID-19 (a few samples of this study predate the infection). Cell type and time point are not known. The sequenced material came from PBMCs or a T cell subset sorted from them (not recorded which). The chain recombines TRBV9 with TRBJ2-7; maybe TRBD1 (6 bases). The CDR3 nucleotides read TGTGCCAGCAGCGTAGATGGGGACAACTCCTACGAGCAGTACTTC. Translating it yields CASSVDGDNSYEQYF.